This T cell receptor (beta chain) was sequenced for a study of OX40 agonist ivuxolimab in advanced cancers. About the research overall: Participants could have had prior anti-PD-1, anti-PD-L1 or anti-CTLA-4 therapy, and around 40% had some. Three dose-escalation patients had partial responses: one with hepatocellular carcinoma and two with cutaneous melanoma. Study findings and constraints: By week 6 at 0.1 to 3.0 mg/kg, blood CD4+ and CD8+ T cells had expanded clonally.

Clones were read by immunoSEQ multiplex PCR, and TCRdb kept only the in-frame ones, dropping some. The data hold around 21,000 clones, with about four fifths observed a single time. This clone is a singleton in its sample. The target antigen is unknown. Germline CDR1 and CDR2: MNHEY and SMNVEV (reference sequence). With 8 bases removed from V and 0 bases from J, the gap between germline ends came to 17 bases. There are 15 residues in the CDR3. The clonotype comes from an adult with an advanced solid tumor such as melanoma, head and neck, liver or kidney cancer. This chain uses TRBV27 with TRBJ2-7; TRBD1 might be the D (5 bases). The sequenced sample was CD4+ or CD8+ T cells sorted from blood, obtained in a trial of the OX40 agonist ivuxolimab. For the CDR3, the DNA is TGTGCCAGCCGGAGTTTAGGGGTCGCCTCCTACGAGCAGTACTTC. Its protein is CASRSLGVASYEQYF.